This TCR beta chain was profiled in a study of T cell changes during pregnancy in multiple sclerosis. Libraries were prepared by immunoSEQ multiplex PCR; TCRdb keeps only in-frame clonotypes and omits some of them. The sample contains 90,000 to 120,000 clones, around nine tenths of which appear only once. The TCR originated in a female donor with multiple sclerosis, enrolled in a pregnancy study. The specimen was peripheral blood, collected in the second trimester of pregnancy.

The CDR3 region is CASNPLAGVRNEQFF. CDR3 in DNA: TGTGCCAGCAACCCGCTAGCGGGAGTTCGCAATGAGCAGTTCTTC. The chain carries TRBV2 and TRBJ2-1, with 10 bases identical to TRBD2. The CDR3 covers 15 residues. Germline CDR1 SNHLY, CDR2 FYNNEI. V shed 7 bases, J shed 6 bases, and the junction held 9 bases outside the gene matches.